These 10 T cell receptor beta chains originate from one sample sequenced in a study of cytomegalovirus exposure and HLA in healthy donors. The study ran its PCR with 60 Vbeta and 13 Jbeta primers. Sequenced by immunoSEQ multiplex PCR; TCRdb stores in-frame clones only, minus some. The sample yields some 110,000 clones, of which the top ten take up approximately 2.6%. The specimen sequenced was PBMCs. All receptors come from a man aged 30 to 39 in good health and CMV-seronegative.

This chain joins TRBV9 and TRBJ1-3; 8 nucleotides match TRBD1. This CDR3 spans 16 amino acids. V trimming: 0 bases; J trimming: 0 bases; junction bases outside the gene matches: 2. Germline assignment: CDR1 SGDLS and CDR2 YYNGEE. For the CDR3, the DNA is TGTGCCAGCAGCGTAGGGGACAGGAGCTCTGGAAACACCATATATTTT. Translation: CASSVGDRSSGNTIYF. Filled out from reference TRBV9 and TRBJ1-3, the complete variable domain reads DSGVTQTPKHLITATGQRVTLRCSPRSGDLSVYWYQQSLDQGLQFLIQYYNGEERAKGNILERFSAQQFPDLHSELNLSSLELGDSALYFCASSVGDRSSGNTIYFGEGSWLTVV.

The gene calls are TRBV30 and TRBJ2-7; the match to TRBD2 covers 9 bases. This CDR3 comprises 15 residues. Unmatched junction bases numbered 10, after V lost 0 bases and J lost 7 bases. CDR1 is GTSNPN, CDR2 SVGIG, per germline (reference sequence). The CDR3 loop is CAWSVGLAGVGEQYF. As DNA, the CDR3 is TGTGCCTGGAGTGTAGGATTAGCGGGAGTGGGGGAGCAGTACTTC.

V and J are TRBV15 and TRBJ2-5, with a tentative D call TRBD1 (6 bases). V was shortened by 2 bases and J by 4 bases, with 8 bases between the two germline ends. In germline, CDR1 is LNHNV, CDR2 YYDKDF (reference sequence). The CDR3 totals 13 residues. In nucleotides, the CDR3 is TGTGCCACCAGCAGACAGGGGCCAGAGACCCAGTACTTC. This encodes CATSRQGPETQYF.

The chain carries TRBV28 and TRBJ2-7; TRBD2 aligns across 9 bases. The CDR3 is 15 residues long. CDR1 MDHEN and CDR2 SYDVKM come from the germline V gene. Trimming at V came to 7 bases and at J to 0 bases, leaving 7 bases not matched to a gene. Written as DNA, the CDR3 is TGTGCCAGCAACACCCCGGGACTAGCCTCCTACGAGCAGTACTTC. Encoded protein: CASNTPGLASYEQYF.

The V gene is TRBV5-5, the J gene TRBJ1-1; D may be TRBD1 (5 bases). V was trimmed by 0 bases and J by 3 bases, leaving 15 bases between them. The CDR3 extends over 16 amino acids. Germline V CDR1 and CDR2: SGHKS, YYEKEE (reference sequence). CDR3: CASSLAPSGYYTEAFF. The CDR3 nucleotides are TGTGCCAGCAGCTTGGCCCCTTCAGGGTACTACACTGAAGCTTTCTTT.

This sequence joins TRBV28 and TRBJ2-1, with 9 bases that match TRBD1. With V trimmed by 9 bases and J by 8 bases, 8 bases remained unmatched. The CDR3 has 13 amino acids. The germline gives CDR1 MDHEN, CDR2 SYDVKM. CDR3 coding DNA: TGTGCCAGTCGGACAGGGGTTGACGATGAGCAGTTCTTC. Translated, it gives CASRTGVDDEQFF.

The rearrangement links TRBV7-6 to TRBJ1-6, with D maybe TRBD1 (6 bases). The CDR3 is made up of 15 amino acids. The germline V gene encodes CDR1 SGHVS and CDR2 FNYEAQ. V lost 4 bases and J lost 10, with 17 bases in between. CDR3 sequence reads: CASSSLGGGRSPLHF. The DNA of the CDR3 is TGTGCCAGCAGCTCCCTCGGGGGGGGCCGGTCACCCCTCCACTTT. Drawing the rest from reference TRBV7-6 and TRBJ1-6, the complete variable domain is GAGVSQSPRYKVTKRGQDVALRCDPISGHVSLYWYRQALGQGPEFLTYFNYEAQQDKSGLPNDRFSAERPEGSISTLTIQRTEQRDSAMYRCASSSLGGGRSPLHFGNGTRLTVT.

V gene TRBV30 combines with J gene TRBJ2-7, with D perhaps matching TRBD2 (6 bases). V was clipped by 5 bases and J by 1 base, with 21 bases between them. The CDR3 has 16 amino acids. Germline CDR1 is GTSNPN and CDR2 is SVGIG (reference sequence). The CDR3 DNA reads TGTGCCTGGGAAGGGTTACGGCGGGGCGATTCCTACGAGCAGTACTTC. It yields the protein CAWEGLRRGDSYEQYF.

This chain uses TRBV30 with TRBJ1-3; 8 nucleotides line up with TRBD1. With 1 base clipped from V and 5 bases from J, the junction kept 4 bases outside the gene matches. The CDR3 runs 14 residues. Germline CDR1 GTSNPN, CDR2 SVGIG (reference sequence). DNA of the CDR3: TGTGCCTGGAGTGGAGACAGGGGTCGAAACACCATATATTTT. Protein sequence: CAWSGDRGRNTIYF.

This chain connects TRBV29-1 to TRBJ1-5, with D uncertain. Trimming stripped 6 bases from V and 7 bases from J, with 13 bases between. Germline V CDR1 and CDR2: SQVTM, ANQGSEA. The CDR3 has 12 amino acids. The CDR3, as DNA: TGCAGCGTCCGGGAGGGCGAACAGCCCCAGCATTTT. Translation: CSVREGEQPQHF.